This passage covers 28 T cell receptor beta chains from one sample sequenced in a study of identical twins. Using its own MiXCR run on the 5' RACE reads, TCRdb lists one record per CDR3 protein. This sample has 600,000 to 800,000 distinct CDR3 sequences, with less than 25% found just once. The data were also submitted as part of a second study, on T cells expressing NK-cell markers.

Sequencing input: PBMCs. The receptors here all came from a woman in her late teens or twenties in good health.

This clonotype was seen ten or more times. The chain's CDR3 is CASSEGQGPDEQYF. In DNA, the CDR3 is TGTGCCAGCAGCGAGGGACAGGGTCCCGACGAGCAGTACTTC. The gene calls are TRBV9 and TRBJ2-7; TRBD1 matches 9 bases. CDR1 and CDR2 (germline): SGDLS, YYNGEE. Unmatched junction bases numbered 6, after V lost 3 bases and J lost 5 bases. The CDR3 totals 14 residues.

This sequence joins TRBV11-2 and TRBJ2-1; the match to TRBD2 covers 7 bases. The trim removed 1 base at V and 4 bases at J, leaving 10 bases unmatched. Germline assignment: CDR1 SGHAT and CDR2 FQNNGV. CDR3 length: 17 amino acids. The CDR3 spells CASSLVGVRGVYNEQFF. The CDR3 DNA sequence: TGTGCCAGCAGCTTAGTGGGGGTTCGGGGGGTATACAATGAGCAGTTCTTC.

There are a few counts of this clonotype. The rearrangement links TRBV20-1 to TRBJ2-7; D perhaps matches TRBD2 (6 bases). CDR1 and CDR2 from the germline V gene are DFQATT and SNEGSKA (reference sequence). This CDR3 region has 11 residues. Trimming pared 6 bases from V and 4 bases from J, leaving 10 bases between. CDR3 in amino acids: CSATRDYEQYF. The CDR3 coding sequence is TGCAGTGCCACGCGGGATTACGAGCAGTACTTC.

This clonotype was detected only a few times. The V and J genes are TRBV20-1 and TRBJ2-1; no clear D gene. CDR3 length equals 11 residues. Trimming pared 6 bases from V and 7 bases from J, leaving 10 bases between. Germline CDR1 and CDR2: DFQATT and SNEGSKA (reference sequence). The CDR3 nucleotides are TGCAGTGCCTACTCGTCGAATGAGCAGTTCTTC. It specifies CSAYSSNEQFF.

This clonotype was found many times. The junction departs from the called germline gene at one end, perhaps through a read error. V gene TRBV12-3 or TRBV12-4 combines with J gene TRBJ2-1; 13 bases fit TRBD2. The CDR3 is 14 residues long. CDR3 protein: CASSSTGLAGTSPF. The CDR3 bases are TGTGCCAGCAGTTCCACGGGACTAGCGGGAACGAGCCCCTTC.

The table lists this clonotype with many counts. The chain uses TRBV12-3 or TRBV12-4 and TRBJ2-3; TRBD2 matches at 12 bases. There are 16 residues in the CDR3. After removal of 6 bases from V and 5 bases from J, the junction contained 9 bases not matched to a gene. CDR3 loop: CASSFGTSGYRDTQYF. Here the CDR3 DNA reads TGTGCCAGCAGCTTCGGGACTAGCGGGTATCGAGATACGCAGTATTTT.

The sample holds a few counts of this clonotype. V is TRBV12-3 or TRBV12-4 and J is TRBJ2-1, with TRBD1 as a possible D gene (5 bases). The CDR3 spans 12 residues. Trimming removed 5 bases at V and 10 bases at J, with 12 bases between. The CDR3 here is CASSPQGAEQFF. The CDR3 nucleotides read TGTGCCAGCAGTCCCCAGGGTGCGGAGCAGTTCTTC.

The rearrangement uses TRBV18 and TRBJ2-1, with D possibly matching TRBD2 (5 bases). V lost 4 bases and J 6 bases, leaving 10 bases between the germline ends. The CDR3 covers 13 residues. Germline V gene sequence: CDR1 KGHSH, CDR2 LQKENI. CDR3 DNA sequence: TGTGCCAGCTCACTCCCCCGGGGCAATGAGCAGTTCTTC. It is translated as CASSLPRGNEQFF.

The chain joins TRBV27 to TRBJ2-7, with D perhaps TRBD2 (6 bases). The CDR3 is 13 residues long. Germline V gene lookup returns CDR1 MNHEY and CDR2 SMNVEV (reference sequence). Trimming cost V 6 bases and J 2 bases, with 11 bases left between them. The CDR3 spells CASRRDGTYEQYF. The CDR3 DNA follows: TGTGCCAGCAGGCGGGACGGGACCTACGAGCAGTACTTC.

The chain employs TRBV6-1 and TRBJ2-7, with 7 bases that match TRBD1. The CDR3 runs 15 residues. Germline-derived CDR1 and CDR2 are MNHNS and SASEGT. Trimming at V came to 2 bases and at J to 2 bases, leaving 6 bases not matched to a gene. The CDR3 is CASSERPDRAYEQYF. The CDR3 DNA sequence: TGTGCCAGCAGTGAACGGCCCGACAGGGCCTACGAGCAGTACTTC.

The chain is built from TRBV7-6 and TRBJ1-1, with TRBD1 identical over 7 bases. Germline assignment: CDR1 SGHVS and CDR2 FNYEAQ. Trimming at V came to 4 bases and at J to 7 bases, leaving 12 bases not matched to a gene. This CDR3 is built from 15 residues. CDR3 protein: CASSSWTGQQIEAFF. The CDR3 DNA sequence: TGTGCCAGCAGCTCCTGGACAGGACAACAGATTGAAGCTTTCTTT.

The gene calls are TRBV2 and TRBJ2-3; D is possibly TRBD2 (6 bases). Trimming took 3 bases from V and 5 from J, leaving 9 bases between them. Germline V lookup: CDR1 SNHLY, CDR2 FYNNEI. CDR3 length: 13 residues. CDR3 sequence (DNA): TGTGCCAGCAGTGATCGGGGGAGAGATACGCAGTATTTT. Amino acids: CASSDRGRDTQYF.

This clonotype was seen only once. The V call is TRBV24-1, the J call TRBJ2-3; D remains unclear. The V gene's germline CDR1 is KGHDR and CDR2 SFDVKD. With 5 bases removed from V and 3 bases from J, the gap between germline ends came to 14 bases. This CDR3 region has 15 residues. The chain's CDR3 is CATSVPETSTDTQYF. The CDR3 DNA reads as TGTGCCACCAGTGTTCCGGAAACTTCAACAGATACGCAGTATTTT.

This clonotype appeared a few times. This chain uses TRBV20-1 with TRBJ2-1, with 14 bases identical to TRBD2. The CDR3 spans 15 residues. The germline V gene encodes CDR1 DFQATT and CDR2 SNEGSKA (reference sequence). J lost 9 bases, V lost 1 base, and 5 bases had no gene match. Here the CDR3 DNA reads TGCAGTGCTAGAGGACTAGCGGGAGGGCCTAGTGAGCAGTTCTTC. Amino acids: CSARGLAGGPSEQFF.

The genes are TRBV7-8 and TRBJ2-1; TRBD2 is a possible D gene (6 bases). Per germline, CDR1 SGHVS and CDR2 FQNEAQ. The CDR3 covers 16 residues. Between the trimmed V and J ends, which lost 1 base and 5 bases, there was a span of 15 bases. CDR3 protein: CASSLDFSGYNNEQFF. CDR3 nucleotides: TGTGCCAGCAGCTTAGATTTTAGCGGATATAACAATGAGCAGTTCTTC.

The chain links TRBV7-2 to TRBJ2-3; TRBD2 aligns across 12 bases. The CDR3 is 17 amino acids. After removal of 5 bases from V and 1 base from J, the junction contained 7 bases not matched to a gene. The germline V gene has CDR1 SGHTA and CDR2 FQGNSA. For the CDR3, the DNA is TGTGCCAGCAGCCTCGGCCGACTAGCGGGGGGCACAGATACGCAGTATTTT. Amino acids: CASSLGRLAGGTDTQYF.

At least ten counts were recorded for this clonotype. The J gene is TRBJ1-2, the V gene TRBV5-1; no firm D call. In germline, CDR1 is SGHRS, CDR2 YFSETQ. Trimming cost V 2 bases and J 4 bases, with 9 bases left between them. This CDR3 has 13 amino acids. The CDR3 nucleotides are TGCGCCAGCAGCTTCGGCAGAGTCTATGGCTACACCTTC. Amino acid sequence: CASSFGRVYGYTF. Supplemented by reference TRBV5-1 and TRBJ1-2, the full variable domain reads KAGVTQTPRYLIKTRGQQVTLSCSPISGHRSVSWYQQTPGQGLQFLFEYFSETQRNKGNFPGRFSGRQFSNSRSEMNVSTLELGDSALYLCASSFGRVYGYTFGSGTRLTVV.

This clonotype was seen just once. The CDR3 protein is CASTEGQGGGQPQHF. The CDR3, as DNA: TGTGCCAGCACCGAGGGACAGGGTGGTGGACAGCCCCAGCATTTT. The rearrangement links TRBV6-6 to TRBJ1-5; 9 bases fit TRBD1. V shed 7 bases, J shed 7 bases, and the junction held 11 bases outside the gene matches. The CDR3 consists of 15 residues. CDR1 and CDR2 from the germline V gene are MNHNY and SVGAGI (reference sequence).

V gene TRBV5-1 combines with J gene TRBJ2-1; D gene ambiguous. V was trimmed by 0 bases and J by 9 bases, leaving 13 bases between them. Germline CDR1 and CDR2: SGHRS and YFSETQ. This CDR3 region has 14 residues. The CDR3 region is CASSLAITRVEQFF. CDR3 DNA: TGCGCCAGCAGCTTGGCCATTACCCGGGTTGAGCAGTTCTTC.

CDR3 nucleotide sequence: TGCGCCAGCAGCTTGGTCGGCGGGGGGACCTACAGCTCCTACAATGAGCAGTTCTTC. As protein: CASSLVGGGTYSSYNEQFF. The chain uses TRBV5-1 and TRBJ2-1; TRBD2 aligns across 8 bases. V was clipped by 0 bases and J by 0 bases; unmatched bases: 11. CDR3 length: 19 amino acids. From germline, CDR1 is SGHRS and CDR2 YFSETQ. Based on the CDR3 plus reference TRBV5-1 and TRBJ2-1, the full variable domain is KAGVTQTPRYLIKTRGQQVTLSCSPISGHRSVSWYQQTPGQGLQFLFEYFSETQRNKGNFPGRFSGRQFSNSRSEMNVSTLELGDSALYLCASSLVGGGTYSSYNEQFFGPGTRLTVL.

This clonotype showed up just a few times. The rearrangement uses TRBV15 and TRBJ2-2; D not resolved. Germline V gene lookup returns CDR1 LNHNV and CDR2 YYDKDF (reference sequence). There are 15 residues in the CDR3. With 1 base removed from V and 5 bases from J, the gap between germline ends came to 11 bases. The CDR3 reads CATSRVPQSTGELFF. In nucleotides, the CDR3 is TGTGCCACCAGCAGAGTCCCACAGTCGACCGGGGAGCTGTTTTTT.

Many counts were recorded for this clonotype. The rearrangement uses TRBV30 and TRBJ2-2; a possible D gene is TRBD1 (5 bases). The CDR3 sequence is 13 residues long. The germline CDR1 and CDR2 sequences are GTSNPN and SVGIG (reference sequence). Deletions cut 4 bases from V and 0 bases from J, with 6 bases between. CDR3 residues: CAWTGPNTGELFF. The CDR3 DNA reads as TGTGCCTGGACAGGGCCGAACACCGGGGAGCTGTTTTTT.

The V and J genes are TRBV11-3 and TRBJ2-5; no clear D gene. The CDR3 spans 14 residues. Trimming stripped 1 base from V and 5 bases from J, with 11 bases between. The germline V gene has CDR1 SGHNT and CDR2 YENEEA. CDR3 nucleotides: TGTGCCAGCAGCTTAGGGTTTGAGGACGAGACCCAGTACTTC. It encodes CASSLGFEDETQYF. The full variable domain, rest sourced from reference TRBV11-3 and TRBJ2-5, is EAGVVQSPRYKIIEKKQPVAFWCNPISGHNTLYWYLQNLGQGPELLIRYENEEAVDDSQLPKDRFSAERLKGVDSTLKIQPAELGDSAVYLCASSLGFEDETQYFGPGTRLLVL.

This clonotype was picked up a small number of times. Here the CDR3 DNA reads TGCAGTGCCCAGGAGGGGGCCGGGGACACTGAAGCTTTCTTT. Translated, it gives CSAQEGAGDTEAFF. V gene TRBV20-1 combines with J gene TRBJ1-1; 7 nucleotides agree with TRBD1. The CDR3 spans 14 residues. Trimming at V came to 6 bases and at J to 3 bases, leaving 10 bases not matched to a gene. From germline, CDR1 is DFQATT and CDR2 SNEGSKA (reference sequence).

This clonotype was observed a handful of times. This chain joins TRBV29-1 and TRBJ2-7, with 8 bases fitting TRBD1. Germline trimming cut 7 bases from V and 2 bases from J; bases unmatched to any gene: 10. The germline V gene encodes CDR1 SQVTM and CDR2 ANQGSEA. This CDR3 has 14 amino acids. CDR3 loop: CSASSGTGPYEQYF. The CDR3 bases are TGCAGCGCCTCGTCCGGGACAGGCCCCTACGAGCAGTACTTC.

The chain carries TRBV4-1 and TRBJ2-1, with 8 bases lining up with TRBD2. This CDR3 has 16 residues. Germline CDR1 and CDR2: MGHRA and YSYEKL. The J segment lost 8 bases and the V segment lost 3 bases, leaving 12 bases of the junction unmatched. The CDR3 sequence: CASSHDGTRNLHEQFF. CDR3 nucleotide sequence: TGCGCCAGCAGCCACGACGGGACTAGAAATCTCCATGAGCAGTTCTTC.

This clonotype was seen at least ten times. The rearrangement uses TRBV7-9 and TRBJ2-1; TRBD2 might be the D (5 bases). The germline CDR1 and CDR2 sequences are SEHNR and FQNEAQ (reference sequence). Deletions cut 6 bases from V and 7 bases from J, with 10 bases between. This CDR3 comprises 12 residues. For the CDR3, the DNA is TGTGCCAGCAGTGGACTTGGGAATGAGCAGTTCTTC. It encodes CASSGLGNEQFF.

This clonotype was counted between two and nine times. This chain connects TRBV18 to TRBJ2-5, with D possibly matching TRBD2 (6 bases). Trimming removed 0 bases at V and 5 bases at J, with 16 bases between. Germline values: CDR1 KGHSH, CDR2 LQKENI. The CDR3 sequence is 16 residues long. The CDR3 loop reads CASSPPMQGGGETQYF. The CDR3 DNA follows: TGTGCCAGCTCACCACCGATGCAGGGAGGAGGGGAGACCCAGTACTTC.